The T cell receptor (beta chain) under discussion was sequenced for a study of beta chain features in type 1 diabetes. Study observations and caveats: TCRB CDR3s from Type 1 diabetes patients were moderately but significantly shorter in all four CD4+ subsets.

Between the trimmed V and J ends, which lost 5 bases and 1 base, there was a span of 14 bases. The CDR3 is 16 amino acids. Germline CDR1 reads SSHAT; CDR2 reads FNYEAQ (reference sequence). With regard to this clone: Its antigen is not identified.

The investigators reverse transcribed all of the isolated RNA, so they sequenced expressed TCRB transcripts. The assay was immunoSEQ multiplex PCR, and TCRdb's table has in-frame clones only and misses some. Found here are around 650,000 clones, 9.5% to 15% of them singletons; the top ten hold approximately 0.11%. This receptor was obtained from a man younger than 45 with type 1 diabetes. The J gene is TRBJ2-2, the V gene TRBV7-7; D might be TRBD1 (6 bases). Sequences were obtained from naive CD4+ T cells from blood. The CDR3 is CASSPMAGENTGELFF. The DNA for the CDR3 is TGTGCCAGCAGCCCGATGGCAGGGGAGAACACCGGGGAGCTGTTTTTT.